Following are 27 T cell receptor beta chains from one sample sequenced in a study of shared clonotypes between healthy human individuals. Sequencing was performed with immunoSEQ multiplex PCR; in TCRdb, only in-frame clones are kept and a portion is missing. This table holds approximately 480,000 clones, 60% to 80% found once. The sample consisted of PBMCs. Source of these receptors: a woman in her 40s in good health. Some clones in this sample may be carry-over from other donors' samples.

The chain carries TRBV9 and TRBJ2-7, with 8 nucleotides matching TRBD1. Germline V gene sequence: CDR1 SGDLS, CDR2 YYNGEE. The CDR3 has 14 residues. With 5 bases clipped from V and 4 bases from J, the junction kept 8 bases outside the gene matches. The CDR3 coding sequence is TGTGCCAGCAGTGCCTCGGGACAGGTGTACGAGCAGTACTTC. It specifies CASSASGQVYEQYF. Variable domain in full (rest from reference TRBV9 and TRBJ2-7): DSGVTQTPKHLITATGQRVTLRCSPRSGDLSVYWYQQSLDQGLQFLIQYYNGEERAKGNILERFSAQQFPDLHSELNLSSLELGDSALYFCASSASGQVYEQYFGPGTRLTVT.

As to this clone: This CDR3 is also generated by other DNA sequences in the sample. The V call is TRBV5-1, the J call TRBJ1-1; no clear D gene. The V end lost 1 base, the J end lost 1 base, and 5 bases lay between the germline ends. Germline V gene sequence: CDR1 SGHRS, CDR2 YFSETQ. The CDR3 spans 13 residues. CDR3 protein: CASSLSRNTEAFF. The CDR3, as DNA: TGCGCCAGCAGCTTGTCGCGGAACACTGAAGCTTTCTTT.

V gene TRBV5-1 combines with J gene TRBJ2-2; 7 bases agree with TRBD2. The CDR3 totals 14 residues. Germline V lookup: CDR1 SGHRS, CDR2 YFSETQ. After removal of 6 bases from V and 7 bases from J, the junction contained 9 bases not matched to a gene. The CDR3 loop reads CASKWAGDNGELFF. The CDR3 region has the DNA TGCGCCAGCAAATGGGCGGGAGATAACGGGGAGCTGTTTTTT.

This clone came up a few times. The rearrangement joins TRBV7-6 to TRBJ2-7; D call uncertain. The CDR3 length is 14 residues. In germline, CDR1 is SGHVS, CDR2 FNYEAQ. Trimming took off 1 base at V and 1 base at J, with 8 bases between the two ends. Here the CDR3 reads CASSLGTDSYEQYF. CDR3 in DNA: TGTGCCAGCAGCTTAGGGACGGATTCCTACGAGCAGTACTTC. Full variable domain (remainder filled in from reference TRBV7-6 and TRBJ2-7): GAGVSQSPRYKVTKRGQDVALRCDPISGHVSLYWYRQALGQGPEFLTYFNYEAQQDKSGLPNDRFSAERPEGSISTLTIQRTEQRDSAMYRCASSLGTDSYEQYFGPGTRLTVT.

This clone was seen many times. The genes are TRBV11-3 and TRBJ2-3; D is undetermined. Deletions cut 5 bases from V and 3 bases from J, with 9 bases between. The CDR3 covers 13 residues. Germline assignment: CDR1 SGHNT and CDR2 YENEEA. Written as DNA, the CDR3 is TGTGCCAGCAGCCCCGCCTTAACAGATACGCAGTATTTT. It encodes CASSPALTDTQYF.

This sequence joins TRBV5-1 and TRBJ2-3; 10 positions agree with TRBD2. The trim removed 1 base at V and 5 bases at J, leaving 7 bases unmatched. This CDR3 has 16 amino acids. Germline lookup yields CDR1 SGHRS and CDR2 YFSETQ. The CDR3, as DNA: TGCGCCAGCAGCTTGAGCCTAGCGGGAGTTCTAGATACGCAGTATTTT. The encoded protein is CASSLSLAGVLDTQYF.

This rearrangement joins TRBV30 to TRBJ2-3; weak D call: TRBD2 (6 bases). V gave up 4 bases and J gave up 2 bases, with 10 bases separating them. This CDR3 has 13 residues. CDR1 GTSNPN and CDR2 SVGIG come from the germline V gene (reference sequence). In DNA form, the CDR3 reads TGTGCCTGGACGGGGACTGACACAGATACGCAGTATTTT. As protein: CAWTGTDTDTQYF.

This clone has a single count. This chain uses TRBV30 with TRBJ2-1, with D possibly being TRBD1 (6 bases). The CDR3 spans 15 residues. Looked up from germline, CDR1 is GTSNPN and CDR2 is SVGIG (reference sequence). V was pared by 2 bases and J by 0 bases, with 11 bases between. CDR3 DNA: TGTGCCTGGAGTCTGGGGGCTCCCTCCTACAATGAGCAGTTCTTC. It yields the protein CAWSLGAPSYNEQFF.

This chain connects TRBV28 to TRBJ1-2, with no clear D. The length of the CDR3 is 13 residues. Per the germline V gene, CDR1 is MDHEN and CDR2 is SYDVKM. Trimming removed 6 bases at V and 3 bases at J, with 11 bases between. The CDR3 is CASRLEGDYGYTF. The CDR3 coding sequence is TGTGCCAGCAGACTAGAGGGCGACTATGGCTACACCTTC.

This clone was observed once. The genes are TRBV6-5 and TRBJ1-4, with D perhaps matching TRBD1 (6 bases). CDR3 size: 14 residues. Germline V gene sequence: CDR1 MNHEY, CDR2 SVGAGI. Trimming cost V 5 bases and J 7 bases, with 14 bases left between them. The CDR3 spells CASSSRGFGEKLFF. DNA for the CDR3: TGTGCCAGCAGTAGCAGGGGATTTGGTGAAAAACTGTTTTTT.

The chain combines TRBV5-4 with TRBJ2-1; tentatively, D is TRBD1 or TRBD2 (6 bases each). Germline V CDR1 and CDR2: SGHNT, YYREEE (reference sequence). There are 15 residues in the CDR3. V was cut by 4 bases and J by 5 bases, with 16 bases left in between. DNA for the CDR3: TGTGCCAGCAGCCAAGATCAAGGGGGGCACAATGAGCAGTTCTTC. It codes for CASSQDQGGHNEQFF.

This chain's CDR3 is CASSLGSGTNSPLHF. The CDR3 nucleotides are TGTGCCAGCAGCTTAGGATCCGGGACTAATTCACCCCTCCACTTT. The rearrangement links TRBV7-9 to TRBJ1-6; D may be TRBD1 (5 bases). The germline gives CDR1 SEHNR, CDR2 FQNEAQ (reference sequence). The CDR3 runs to 15 residues. Trimming stripped 1 base from V and 6 bases from J, with 10 bases between. The entire variable domain, with the rest obtained from reference TRBV7-9 and TRBJ1-6, is as follows: DTGVSQNPRHKITKRGQNVTFRCDPISEHNRLYWYRQTLGQGPEFLTYFQNEAQLEKSRLLSDRFSAERPKGSFSTLEIQRTEQGDSAMYLCASSLGSGTNSPLHFGNGTRLTVT.

The chain has TRBV9 and TRBJ2-1; 10 bases line up with TRBD2. Germline loops: CDR1 SGDLS, CDR2 YYNGEE. V dropped 4 bases and J dropped 9; count of bases not matched to a gene: 10. This CDR3 has 15 amino acids. The CDR3 nucleotides read TGTGCCAGCAGCCTCACTAGCGGGGCCCACGGTGAGCAGTTCTTC. Protein sequence: CASSLTSGAHGEQFF.

The chain is built from TRBV11-2 and TRBJ2-7; TRBD2 agrees at 8 bases. The CDR3 consists of 14 residues. Per the germline V gene, CDR1 is SGHAT and CDR2 is FQNNGV. The V segment lost 6 bases and the J segment 4 bases; nucleotides outside the gene matches: 8. In nucleotides, the CDR3 is TGTGCCAGCAGTATCTCCGGGACTAGTTACGAGCAGTACTTC. Encoded protein: CASSISGTSYEQYF.

The rearrangement links TRBV19 to TRBJ2-7; possible D gene TRBD1, 5 bases. Looked up from germline, CDR1 is LNHDA and CDR2 is SQIVND (reference sequence). This CDR3 contains 14 residues. The V gene lost 10 bases and the J gene lost 0 bases, with 16 bases spanning the gap. The CDR3 DNA follows: TGTGCCACCGCAGTTGGGGCCGGCTCCTACGAGCAGTACTTC. Translating gives CATAVGAGSYEQYF.

This clone appeared a few times. An end of the junction differs from the germline gene, which may be a read error. The rearrangement uses TRBV30 and TRBJ1-1; 7 nucleotides line up with TRBD1. In germline, CDR1 is GTSNPN, CDR2 SVGIG (reference sequence). The CDR3 contains 11 residues. CDR3 sequence reads: CAWSRGQGWAF. CDR3 bases: TGTGCCTGGAGTAGGGGGCAAGGCTGGGCCTTT.

The V and J genes are TRBV18 and TRBJ1-2; perhaps TRBD1 as D (6 bases). V was cut by 3 bases and J by 4 bases, with 15 bases left in between. Germline CDR1 is KGHSH and CDR2 is LQKENI. The CDR3 totals 15 residues. CDR3 residues: CASSPGTSEGYGYTF. Here the CDR3 DNA reads TGTGCCAGCTCACCCGGGACAAGCGAGGGCTATGGCTACACCTTC.

This chain links TRBV9 with TRBJ2-1; D uncertain. V was cut by 1 base and J by 9 bases, with 11 bases left in between. The CDR3 length is 13 residues. Germline CDR1 SGDLS, CDR2 YYNGEE. The CDR3 is CASSVSLLSEQFF. The CDR3 DNA follows: TGTGCCAGCAGCGTAAGCCTGTTAAGTGAGCAGTTCTTC. Filled out from reference TRBV9 and TRBJ2-1, the complete variable domain reads DSGVTQTPKHLITATGQRVTLRCSPRSGDLSVYWYQQSLDQGLQFLIQYYNGEERAKGNILERFSAQQFPDLHSELNLSSLELGDSALYFCASSVSLLSEQFFGPGTRLTVL.

The table lists this clone with many counts. V and J are TRBV9 and TRBJ2-1; tentatively, D is TRBD2 (5 bases). CDR3 length: 13 residues. Germline CDR1 and CDR2: SGDLS and YYNGEE. Deletions cut 0 bases from V and 11 bases from J, with 12 bases between. CDR3 bases: TGTGCCAGCAGCGTAGAGGAGGCGGCTCAGCAGTTCTTC. It specifies CASSVEEAAQQFF.

V usage is TRBV11-1 and J usage is TRBJ2-2; D is undetermined. V lost 5 bases and J 3 bases, leaving 10 bases between the germline ends. This CDR3 spans 14 amino acids. Germline lookup yields CDR1 SGHAT and CDR2 FQDESV (reference sequence). Here the CDR3 reads CASSTGSYTGELFF. In DNA, the CDR3 is TGTGCCAGCAGCACCGGGTCTTACACCGGGGAGCTGTTTTTT.

Of note for this clone: A read error is likely here: a far larger clone is one base away. Other nucleotide sequences in the sample specify the same CDR3. The chain is built from TRBV4-2 and TRBJ1-1; TRBD1 matches 8 bases. The CDR3 runs to 14 residues. CDR1 and CDR2 from the germline V gene are LGHNA and YNFKEQ. In DNA form, the CDR3 reads TGTGCCAGCAGCCAAGGCCTGGACAGCCAGGGGGCTTTTTTT. Translation gives CASSQGLDSQGAFF.

V is TRBV5-1 and J is TRBJ2-7; 9 positions agree with TRBD1. After removal of 2 bases from V and 3 bases from J, the junction contained 3 bases not matched to a gene. The CDR3 consists of 14 residues. Germline CDR1 reads SGHRS; CDR2 reads YFSETQ. The CDR3 DNA is TGCGCCAGCAGCTTACGACAGGGGGGCTACGAGCAGTACTTC. It encodes CASSLRQGGYEQYF.

This clone has just a few counts. The gene calls are TRBV14 and TRBJ1-4; D not certain. From germline, CDR1 is SGHDN and CDR2 FVKESK. Trimming stripped 0 bases from V and 8 bases from J, with 10 bases between. This CDR3 comprises 14 residues. CDR3 nucleotides: TGTGCCAGCAGCCAAGACTATGGAGCCGAAAAACTGTTTTTT. Protein product: CASSQDYGAEKLFF.

This clone was found once. This sample also contains other DNA sequences that code for the same CDR3. This chain links TRBV7-2 with TRBJ2-7, with a possible D match to TRBD2 (5 bases). V gave up 2 bases and J gave up 0 bases, with 8 bases separating them. The CDR3 extends over 14 amino acids. CDR1 and CDR2 from the germline V gene are SGHTA and FQGNSA. CDR3 DNA sequence: TGTGCCAGCAGCTTAACGGGGAGCTCCTACGAGCAGTACTTC. Amino acids: CASSLTGSSYEQYF. The variable domain in full, completed from reference TRBV7-2 and TRBJ2-7, reads GAGVSQSPSNKVTEKGKDVELRCDPISGHTALYWYRQSLGQGLEFLIYFQGNSAPDKSGLPSDRFSAERTGGSVSTLTIQRTQQEDSAVYLCASSLTGSSYEQYFGPGTRLTVT.

The chain combines TRBV4-2 with TRBJ2-3; no firm D call. Per germline, CDR1 LGHNA and CDR2 YNFKEQ. The CDR3 is 14 amino acids. V was trimmed by 3 bases and J by 5 bases, leaving 12 bases between them. CDR3 nucleotides: TGTGCCAGCAGCCAGGCCTTCCTAGAAGATACGCAGTATTTT. This codes for CASSQAFLEDTQYF.

The chain carries TRBV6-5 and TRBJ2-7; 7 nucleotides match TRBD1. The germline gives CDR1 MNHEY, CDR2 SVGAGI. CDR3 length: 15 residues. After removal of 2 bases from V and 2 bases from J, the junction contained 6 bases not matched to a gene. The CDR3 loop is CASSYQTGSAYEQYF. CDR3 bases: TGTGCCAGCAGTTACCAGACAGGGAGCGCCTACGAGCAGTACTTC.

The chain is built from TRBV5-1 and TRBJ2-1, with D possibly TRBD2 on 6 matching bases. V was shortened by 6 bases and J by 4 bases, with 20 bases between the two germline ends. The CDR3 has 16 residues. Looked up from germline, CDR1 is SGHRS and CDR2 is YFSETQ. Here the CDR3 reads CASKGLQGMSYNEQFF. CDR3 DNA: TGCGCCAGCAAGGGACTCCAAGGGATGTCGTACAATGAGCAGTTCTTC.